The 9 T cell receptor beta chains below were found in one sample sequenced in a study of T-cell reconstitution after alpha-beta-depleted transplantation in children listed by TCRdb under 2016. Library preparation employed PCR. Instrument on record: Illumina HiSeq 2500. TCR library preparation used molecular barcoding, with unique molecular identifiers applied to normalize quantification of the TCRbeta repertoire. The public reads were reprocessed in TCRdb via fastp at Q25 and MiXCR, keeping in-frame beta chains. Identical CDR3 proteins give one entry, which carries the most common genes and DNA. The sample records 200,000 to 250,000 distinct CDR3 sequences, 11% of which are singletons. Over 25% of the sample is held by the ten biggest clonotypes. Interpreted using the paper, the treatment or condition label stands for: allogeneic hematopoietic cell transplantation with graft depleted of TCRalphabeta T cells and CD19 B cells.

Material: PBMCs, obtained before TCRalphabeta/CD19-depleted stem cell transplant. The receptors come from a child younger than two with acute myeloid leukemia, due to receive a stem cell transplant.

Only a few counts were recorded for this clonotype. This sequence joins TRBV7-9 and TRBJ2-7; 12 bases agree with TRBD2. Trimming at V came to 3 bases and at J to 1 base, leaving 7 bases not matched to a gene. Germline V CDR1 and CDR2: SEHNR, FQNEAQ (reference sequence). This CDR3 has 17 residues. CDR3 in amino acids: CASSFERGLAGSYEQYF. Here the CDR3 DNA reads TGTGCCAGCAGCTTCGAAAGAGGACTAGCGGGATCCTACGAGCAGTACTTC.

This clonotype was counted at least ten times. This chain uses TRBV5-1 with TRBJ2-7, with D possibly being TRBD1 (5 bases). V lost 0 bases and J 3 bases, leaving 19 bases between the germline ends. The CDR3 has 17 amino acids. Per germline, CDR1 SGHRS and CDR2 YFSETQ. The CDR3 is CASSLAPQGIGDYEQYF. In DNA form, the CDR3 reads TGCGCCAGCAGCTTGGCCCCTCAGGGAATTGGGGACTACGAGCAGTACTTC.

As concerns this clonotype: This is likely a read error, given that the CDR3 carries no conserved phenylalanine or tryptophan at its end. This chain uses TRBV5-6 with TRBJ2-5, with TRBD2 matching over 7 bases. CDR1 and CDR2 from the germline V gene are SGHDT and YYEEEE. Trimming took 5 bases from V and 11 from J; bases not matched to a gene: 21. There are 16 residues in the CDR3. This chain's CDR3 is CASRPAGGGNKRPQYL. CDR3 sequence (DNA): TGTGCCAGCAGGCCTGCTGGCGGGGGAAACAAGAGACCTCAGTACTTA.

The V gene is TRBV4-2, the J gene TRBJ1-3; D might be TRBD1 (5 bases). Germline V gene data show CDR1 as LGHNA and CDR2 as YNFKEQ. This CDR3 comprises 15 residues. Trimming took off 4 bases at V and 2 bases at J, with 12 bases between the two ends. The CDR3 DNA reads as TGTGCCAGCAGCCGGACCGGGACGGCTGGAAACACCATATATTTT. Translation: CASSRTGTAGNTIYF.

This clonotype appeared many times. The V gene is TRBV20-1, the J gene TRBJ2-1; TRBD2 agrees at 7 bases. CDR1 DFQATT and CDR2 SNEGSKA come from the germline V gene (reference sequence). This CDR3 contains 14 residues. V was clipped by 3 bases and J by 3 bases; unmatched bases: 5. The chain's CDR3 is CSASGGGGYNEQFF. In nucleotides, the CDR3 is TGCAGTGCTAGTGGTGGCGGGGGCTACAATGAGCAGTTCTTC.

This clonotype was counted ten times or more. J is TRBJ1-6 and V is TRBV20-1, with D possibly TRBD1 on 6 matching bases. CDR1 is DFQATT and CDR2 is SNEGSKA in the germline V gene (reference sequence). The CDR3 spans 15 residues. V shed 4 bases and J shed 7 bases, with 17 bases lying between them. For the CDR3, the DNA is TGCAGTGCTACAACCGGACAGCAACTCAATTCACCCCTCCACTTT. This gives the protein CSATTGQQLNSPLHF.

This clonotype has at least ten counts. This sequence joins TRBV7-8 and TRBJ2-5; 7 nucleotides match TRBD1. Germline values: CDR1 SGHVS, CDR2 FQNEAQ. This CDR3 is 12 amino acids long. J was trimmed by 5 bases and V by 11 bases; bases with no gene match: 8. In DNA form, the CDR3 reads TGTGCCTCTAAAGGGGGCGGGGAGACCCAGTACTTC. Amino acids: CASKGGGETQYF.

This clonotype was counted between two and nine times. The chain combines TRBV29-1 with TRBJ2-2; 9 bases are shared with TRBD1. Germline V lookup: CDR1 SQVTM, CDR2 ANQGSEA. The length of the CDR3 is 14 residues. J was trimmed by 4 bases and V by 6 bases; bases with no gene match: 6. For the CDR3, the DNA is TGCAGCGTGATAACAGGGGGCGTCACCGGGGAGCTGTTTTTT. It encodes CSVITGGVTGELFF.

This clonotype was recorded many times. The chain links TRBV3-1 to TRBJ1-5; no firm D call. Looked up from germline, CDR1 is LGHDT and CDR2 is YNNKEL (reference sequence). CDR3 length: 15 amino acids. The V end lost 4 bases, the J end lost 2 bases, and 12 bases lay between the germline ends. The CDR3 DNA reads TGTGCCAGCAGCCCCACGGGGTCCGGCAATCAGCCCCAGCATTTT. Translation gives CASSPTGSGNQPQHF.